This T cell receptor beta chain was captured by sequencing in a study of beta chain features in type 1 diabetes. The V gene end was trimmed by 4 bases and the J gene end by 15 bases; junction bases not matched to a gene: 8. The germline V gene encodes CDR1 SGHNT and CDR2 YYREEE (reference sequence). This CDR3 region has 12 residues. The study's findings and limits: Type 1 diabetes patients had TCRB CDR3s that were shorter (moderately but significantly so) in all four CD4+ subsets.

Reverse transcription of all isolated RNA meant that expressed TCRB transcripts were sequenced. The repertoire was sequenced with immunoSEQ multiplex PCR; TCRdb's copy has only in-frame clones and lacks some. The sample contains some 280,000 clones, roughly an eighth of which appear only once. This clone came up a few times. Its antigen is unknown. The chain uses TRBV5-4 and TRBJ1-4; 8 positions agree with TRBD1. The source is a man aged 30 to 39 with type 1 diabetes. The sequenced sample consisted of naive CD4+ T cells from blood. CDR3 coding DNA: TGTGCCAGCAGCACCCCAGGACAGGGAGTGTTTTTT. Protein product: CASSTPGQGVFF.